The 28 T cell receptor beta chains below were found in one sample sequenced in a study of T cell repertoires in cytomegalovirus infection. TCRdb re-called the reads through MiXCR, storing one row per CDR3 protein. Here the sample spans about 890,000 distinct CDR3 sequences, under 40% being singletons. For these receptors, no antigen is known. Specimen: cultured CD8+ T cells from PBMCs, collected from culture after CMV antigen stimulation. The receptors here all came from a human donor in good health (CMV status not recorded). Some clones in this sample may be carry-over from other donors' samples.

The CDR3 here is CASSARDRGSVTEAFF. CDR3 in DNA: TGTGCCAGCAGCGCACGGGACAGGGGCTCGGTCACTGAAGCTTTCTTT. This chain connects TRBV7-6 to TRBJ1-1; 10 bases line up with TRBD1. Per germline, CDR1 SGHVS and CDR2 FNYEAQ. The junction had 10 bases not matched to a gene; V was cut back by 5 bases and J by 4 bases. This CDR3 has 16 amino acids.

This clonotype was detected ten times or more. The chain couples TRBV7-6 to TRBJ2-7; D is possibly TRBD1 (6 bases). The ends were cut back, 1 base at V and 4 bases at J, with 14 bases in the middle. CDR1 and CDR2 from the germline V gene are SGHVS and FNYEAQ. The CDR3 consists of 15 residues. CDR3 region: CASSLGSGAQYEQYF. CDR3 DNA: TGTGCCAGCAGCTTAGGATCAGGGGCCCAGTACGAGCAGTACTTC.

The CDR3 coding sequence is TGTGCCAGCACCCAAGGGAGGACAGGTACATCCTACAATGAGCAGTTCTTC. Translating gives CASTQGRTGTSYNEQFF. The J gene is TRBJ2-1, the V gene TRBV9; possible D gene TRBD1, 7 bases. CDR3 length: 17 amino acids. V dropped 6 bases and J dropped 1 base, with 20 bases sitting between them. Germline V gives CDR1 SGDLS, CDR2 YYNGEE.

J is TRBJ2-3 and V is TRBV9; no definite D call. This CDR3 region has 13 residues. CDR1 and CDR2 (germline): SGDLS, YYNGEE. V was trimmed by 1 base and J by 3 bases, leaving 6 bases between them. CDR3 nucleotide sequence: TGTGCCAGCAGCGTACCAGGAACAGATACGCAGTATTTT. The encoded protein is CASSVPGTDTQYF. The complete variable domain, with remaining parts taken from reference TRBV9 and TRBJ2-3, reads DSGVTQTPKHLITATGQRVTLRCSPRSGDLSVYWYQQSLDQGLQFLIQYYNGEERAKGNILERFSAQQFPDLHSELNLSSLELGDSALYFCASSVPGTDTQYFGPGTRLTVL.

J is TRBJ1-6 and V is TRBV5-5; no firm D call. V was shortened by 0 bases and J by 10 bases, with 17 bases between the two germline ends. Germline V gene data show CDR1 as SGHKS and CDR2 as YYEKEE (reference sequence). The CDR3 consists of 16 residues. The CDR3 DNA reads TGTGCCAGCAGCTTGGACGAGGGCGGGTTAGGATCACCCCTCCACTTT. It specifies CASSLDEGGLGSPLHF.

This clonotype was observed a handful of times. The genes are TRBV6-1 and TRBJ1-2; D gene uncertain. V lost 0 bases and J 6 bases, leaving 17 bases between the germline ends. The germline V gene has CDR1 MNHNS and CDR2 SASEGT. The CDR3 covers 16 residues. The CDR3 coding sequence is TGTGCCAGCAGTGAAGCCATGGGCATCACTGGACATGGCTACACCTTC. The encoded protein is CASSEAMGITGHGYTF.

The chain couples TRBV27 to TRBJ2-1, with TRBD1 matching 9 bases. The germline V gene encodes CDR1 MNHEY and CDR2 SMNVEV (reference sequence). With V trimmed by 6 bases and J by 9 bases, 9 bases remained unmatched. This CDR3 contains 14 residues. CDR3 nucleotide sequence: TGTGCCAGCAGGCCGGGACAGGGAGCTATTGAGCAGTTCTTC. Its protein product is CASRPGQGAIEQFF.

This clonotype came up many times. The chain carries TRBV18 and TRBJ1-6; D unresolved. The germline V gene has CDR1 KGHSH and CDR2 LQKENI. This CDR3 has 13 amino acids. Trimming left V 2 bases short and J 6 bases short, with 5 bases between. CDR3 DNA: TGTGCCAGCTCACCAGGGCTTAATTCACCCCTCCACTTT. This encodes CASSPGLNSPLHF.

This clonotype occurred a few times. The CDR3 DNA follows: TGTGCCAGCAGACCGCCGGGACCCCCTTACGAGCAGTACTTC. It codes for CASRPPGPPYEQYF. The rearrangement links TRBV7-3 to TRBJ2-7; D possibly uses TRBD1 or TRBD2 (5 bases each). The CDR3 is 14 amino acids. V lost 6 bases to trimming and J lost 4 bases, with 16 bases between them. Germline assignment: CDR1 SGHTA and CDR2 FQGTGA.

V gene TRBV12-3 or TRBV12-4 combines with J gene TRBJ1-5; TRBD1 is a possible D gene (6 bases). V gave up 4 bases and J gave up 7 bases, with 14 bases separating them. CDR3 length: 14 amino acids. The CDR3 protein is CASSSPGAGQPQHF. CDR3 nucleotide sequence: TGTGCCAGCAGTTCTCCGGGGGCGGGACAGCCCCAGCATTTT.

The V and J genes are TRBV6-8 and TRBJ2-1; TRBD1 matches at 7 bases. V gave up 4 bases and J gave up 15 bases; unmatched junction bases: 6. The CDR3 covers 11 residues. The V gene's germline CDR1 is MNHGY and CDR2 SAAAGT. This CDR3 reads CASSSRQGTFF. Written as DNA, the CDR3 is TGTGCCAGCAGTTCACGACAGGGTACGTTCTTC.

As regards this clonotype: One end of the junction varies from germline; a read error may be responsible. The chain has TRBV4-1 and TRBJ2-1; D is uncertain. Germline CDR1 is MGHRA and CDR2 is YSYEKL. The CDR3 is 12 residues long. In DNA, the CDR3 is TGCGCCAGCAGCCATCTCTACGATGAGCAGTTCTTC. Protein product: CASSHLYDEQFF.

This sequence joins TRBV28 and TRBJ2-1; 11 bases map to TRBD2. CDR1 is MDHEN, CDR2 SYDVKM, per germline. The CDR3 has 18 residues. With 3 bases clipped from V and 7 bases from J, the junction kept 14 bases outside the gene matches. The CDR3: CASSLGTSGHPPGNEQFF. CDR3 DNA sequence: TGTGCCAGCAGTTTGGGGACTAGCGGACACCCACCTGGTAATGAGCAGTTCTTC.

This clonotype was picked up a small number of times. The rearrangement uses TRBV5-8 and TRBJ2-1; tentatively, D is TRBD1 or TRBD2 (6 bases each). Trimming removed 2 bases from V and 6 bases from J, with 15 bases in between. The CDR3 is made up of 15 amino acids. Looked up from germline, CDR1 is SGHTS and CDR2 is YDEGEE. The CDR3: CASSFGRGPPNEQFF. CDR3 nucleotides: TGTGCCAGCAGCTTTGGTCGGGGGCCCCCCAATGAGCAGTTCTTC.

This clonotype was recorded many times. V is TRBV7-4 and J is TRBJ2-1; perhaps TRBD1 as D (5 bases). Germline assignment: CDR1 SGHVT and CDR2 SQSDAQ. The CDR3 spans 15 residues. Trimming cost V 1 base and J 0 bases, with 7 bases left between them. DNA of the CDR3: TGTGCCAGCAGCTTAGGGACAATCTCCTACAATGAGCAGTTCTTC. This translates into CASSLGTISYNEQFF.

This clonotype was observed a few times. This chain's CDR3 is CASGPGGRSSQYF. In nucleotides, the CDR3 is TGTGCCTCCGGTCCGGGCGGACGTAGTTCCCAGTATTTT. The chain links TRBV27 to TRBJ2-3; D is uncertain. V lost 11 bases and J 12 bases, leaving 24 bases between the germline ends. The CDR3 has 13 amino acids. Germline CDR1 and CDR2: MNHEY and SMNVEV (reference sequence).

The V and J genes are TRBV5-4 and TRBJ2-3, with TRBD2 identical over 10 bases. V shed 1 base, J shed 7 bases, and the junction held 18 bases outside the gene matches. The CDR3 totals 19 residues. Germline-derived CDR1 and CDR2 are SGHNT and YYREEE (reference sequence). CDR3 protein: CASSLTIGNLAGDRNTQYF. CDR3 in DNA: TGTGCCAGCAGCTTGACTATTGGAAACCTAGCGGGGGATCGTAATACGCAGTATTTT. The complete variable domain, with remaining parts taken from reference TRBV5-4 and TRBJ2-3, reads ETGVTQSPTHLIKTRGQQVTLRCSSQSGHNTVSWYQQALGQGPQFIFQYYREEENGRGNFPPRFSGLQFPNYSSELNVNALELDDSALYLCASSLTIGNLAGDRNTQYFGPGTRLTVL.

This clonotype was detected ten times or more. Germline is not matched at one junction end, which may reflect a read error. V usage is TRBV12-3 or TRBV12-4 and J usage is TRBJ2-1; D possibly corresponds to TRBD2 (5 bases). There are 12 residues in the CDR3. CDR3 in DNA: TGTGCCAGCAGCTTAGGGAGTGTTGAGCAGTTCTTC. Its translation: CASSLGSVEQFF.

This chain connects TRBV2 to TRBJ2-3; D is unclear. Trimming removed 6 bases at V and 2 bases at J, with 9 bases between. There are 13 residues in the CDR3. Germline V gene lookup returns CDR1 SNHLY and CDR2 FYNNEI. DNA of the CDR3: TGTGCCAGCAGCATAGCTACCACAGATACGCAGTATTTT. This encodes CASSIATTDTQYF.

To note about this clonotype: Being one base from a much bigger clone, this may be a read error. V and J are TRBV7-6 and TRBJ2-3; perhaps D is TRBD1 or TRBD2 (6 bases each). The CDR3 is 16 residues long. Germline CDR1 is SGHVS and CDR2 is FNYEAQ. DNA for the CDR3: TGTACCAGCAGCTTAGCGGCCGAGGACAGAACAGATACGCAGTATTTT. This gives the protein CTSSLAAEDRTDTQYF.

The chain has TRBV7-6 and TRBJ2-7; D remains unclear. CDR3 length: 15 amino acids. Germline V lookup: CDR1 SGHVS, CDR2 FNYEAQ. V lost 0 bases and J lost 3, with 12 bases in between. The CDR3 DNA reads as TGTGCCAGCAGCTTAGCTGATACAATGGGCTACGAGCAGTACTTC. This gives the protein CASSLADTMGYEQYF.

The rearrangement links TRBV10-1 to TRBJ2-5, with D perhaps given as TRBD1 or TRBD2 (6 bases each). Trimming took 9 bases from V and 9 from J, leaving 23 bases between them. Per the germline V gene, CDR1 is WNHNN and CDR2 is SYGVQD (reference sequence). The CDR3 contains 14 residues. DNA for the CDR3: TGCGCCAGATCAGGGGCAAAATACGGGGAGGCCCAGTACTTC. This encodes CARSGAKYGEAQYF.

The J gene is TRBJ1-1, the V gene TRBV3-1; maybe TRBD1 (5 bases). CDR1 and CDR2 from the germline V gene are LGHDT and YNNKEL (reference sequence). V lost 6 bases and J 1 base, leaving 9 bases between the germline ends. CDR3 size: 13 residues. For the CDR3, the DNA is TGTGCCAGCAGACAGGACAAGAACACTGAAGCTTTCTTT. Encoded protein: CASRQDKNTEAFF.

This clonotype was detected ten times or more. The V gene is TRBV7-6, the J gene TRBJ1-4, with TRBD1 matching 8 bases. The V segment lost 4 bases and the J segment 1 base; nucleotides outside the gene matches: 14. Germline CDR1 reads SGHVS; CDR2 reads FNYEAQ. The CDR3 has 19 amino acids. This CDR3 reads CASSSGTIQGAGTNEKLFF. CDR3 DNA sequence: TGTGCCAGCAGCTCGGGTACCATCCAGGGGGCAGGAACTAATGAAAAACTGTTTTTT.

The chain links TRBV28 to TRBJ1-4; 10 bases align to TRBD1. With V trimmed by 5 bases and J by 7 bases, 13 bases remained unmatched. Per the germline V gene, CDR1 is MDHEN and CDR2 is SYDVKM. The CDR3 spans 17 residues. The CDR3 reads CASSGTGEIGSGEKLFF. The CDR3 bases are TGTGCCAGCAGTGGGACAGGGGAAATCGGTTCCGGTGAAAAACTGTTTTTT. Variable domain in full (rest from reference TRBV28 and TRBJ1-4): DVKVTQSSRYLVKRTGEKVFLECVQDMDHENMFWYRQDPGLGLRLIYFSYDVKMKEKGDIPEGYSVSREKKERFSLILESASTNQTSMYLCASSGTGEIGSGEKLFFGSGTQLSVL.

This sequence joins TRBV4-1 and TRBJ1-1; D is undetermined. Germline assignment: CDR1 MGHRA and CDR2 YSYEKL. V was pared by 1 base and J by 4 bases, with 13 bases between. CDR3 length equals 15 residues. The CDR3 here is CASSQGAWPVTEAFF. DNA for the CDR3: TGCGCCAGCAGCCAAGGGGCCTGGCCGGTCACTGAAGCTTTCTTT.

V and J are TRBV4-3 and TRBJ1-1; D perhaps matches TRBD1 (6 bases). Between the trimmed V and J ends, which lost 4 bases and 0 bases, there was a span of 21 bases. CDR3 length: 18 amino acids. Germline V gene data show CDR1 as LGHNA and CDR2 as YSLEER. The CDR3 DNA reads TGCGCCAGCAGCCTAAAACTAGGCAGGGGAAACATGAACACTGAAGCTTTCTTT. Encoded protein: CASSLKLGRGNMNTEAFF.

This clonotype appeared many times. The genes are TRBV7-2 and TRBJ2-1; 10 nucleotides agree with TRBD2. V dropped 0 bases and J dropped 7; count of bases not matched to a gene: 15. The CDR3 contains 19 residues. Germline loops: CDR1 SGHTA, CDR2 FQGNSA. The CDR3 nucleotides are TGTGCCAGCAGCTTAGCGGCGAGAACAGAGCGGGGGGGTGGGAATGAGCAGTTCTTC. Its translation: CASSLAARTERGGGNEQFF.